This TCR beta chain is drawn from a study of blood T cell repertoires in COVID-19. Allocation to cohorts depended on clinical history reported by the participants. In the source study's methods: Estimates of nucleated cell counts were drawn from the amplification of reference gene primers. Data came from immunoSEQ multiplex PCR; TCRdb stores just in-frame clones and leaves some out. V, J and clone size derive from that table, while D and trimming were established from the DNA sequence. The data show 390,000 or so clones, with just under 90% seen just once and around 9.3% held by the top ten. Germline V gene sequence: CDR1 LGHNA, CDR2 YNFKEQ. V lost 0 bases and J lost 1, with 12 bases in between. This CDR3 contains 17 residues.

The V call is TRBV4-2, the J call TRBJ2-2; D unclear. The sequencing sample was made of PBMCs or T cells enriched from blood (not recorded which). The TCR comes from a woman aged 50 to 60 who had recovered from COVID-19. The CDR3 is CASSQDSSRMNTGELFF. The CDR3 DNA reads TGTGCCAGCAGCCAAGATTCCAGCAGGATGAACACCGGGGAGCTGTTTTTT.